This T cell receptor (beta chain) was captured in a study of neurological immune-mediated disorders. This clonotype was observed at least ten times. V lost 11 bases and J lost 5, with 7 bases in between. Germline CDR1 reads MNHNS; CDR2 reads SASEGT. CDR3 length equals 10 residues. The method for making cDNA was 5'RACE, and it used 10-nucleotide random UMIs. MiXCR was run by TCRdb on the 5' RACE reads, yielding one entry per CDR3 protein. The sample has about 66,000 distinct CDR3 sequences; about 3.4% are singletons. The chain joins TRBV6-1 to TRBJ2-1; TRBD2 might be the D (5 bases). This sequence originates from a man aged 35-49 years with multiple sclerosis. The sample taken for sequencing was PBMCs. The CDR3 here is CAVGDNEQFF. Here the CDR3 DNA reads TGTGCCGTCGGGGACAATGAGCAGTTCTTC.